Each of the 6 T cell receptor beta chains below was sequenced from the same sample in a study of T-cell memory formation after mild COVID-19. TCRdb independently ran MiXCR on the 5' RACE reads; one entry per CDR3 protein. The table shows 350,000 to 450,000 distinct CDR3 sequences, with around 18% occurring only once. Material: PBMCs or a T cell subset sorted from them (not recorded which). The receptors shown here come from an adult woman who had mild COVID-19 (a few samples of this study predate the infection). Cell type and time point are not known.

The chain is built from TRBV5-5 and TRBJ2-5; 10 nucleotides align to TRBD1. The CDR3 length is 17 residues. The trim removed 1 base at V and 5 bases at J, leaving 11 bases unmatched. Germline V gene lookup returns CDR1 SGHKS and CDR2 YYEKEE (reference sequence). CDR3 sequence (DNA): TGTGCCAGCAGCTTGCCCGGGACAGGGGTTGGTAGGGAGACCCAGTACTTC. It is translated as CASSLPGTGVGRETQYF. The entire variable domain, with the rest obtained from reference TRBV5-5 and TRBJ2-5, is as follows: DAGVTQSPTHLIKTRGQQVTLRCSPISGHKSVSWYQQVLGQGPQFIFQYYEKEERGRGNFPDRFSARQFPNYSSELNVNALLLGDSALYLCASSLPGTGVGRETQYFGPGTRLLVL.

This clonotype showed up many times. The chain links TRBV5-4 to TRBJ2-7; D unclear. Trimming took 0 bases from V and 0 from J, leaving 7 bases between them. The CDR3 runs 14 residues. Germline loops: CDR1 SGHNT, CDR2 YYREEE (reference sequence). CDR3 residues: CASSLGVSSYEQYF. CDR3 coding DNA: TGTGCCAGCAGCTTGGGGGTTAGCTCCTACGAGCAGTACTTC.

V is TRBV5-1 and J is TRBJ2-2; the D is unclear. The CDR3 has 15 residues. The germline gives CDR1 SGHRS, CDR2 YFSETQ. With 2 bases removed from V and 1 base from J, the gap between germline ends came to 9 bases. In DNA, the CDR3 is TGCGCCAGCAGCTTTCCGGAGATGAACACCGGGGAGCTGTTTTTT. It codes for CASSFPEMNTGELFF.

This clonotype was counted only a few times. This sequence joins TRBV4-3 and TRBJ1-2, with unresolved D. Germline CDR1 is LGHNA and CDR2 is YSLEER. Trimming cost V 5 bases and J 8 bases, with 12 bases left between them. The CDR3 has 12 residues. This chain's CDR3 is CASSSEGRGYTF. In DNA, the CDR3 is TGCGCCAGCAGCTCCGAGGGTAGGGGCTACACCTTC.

This clonotype was counted a few times. The chain joins TRBV4-1 to TRBJ2-3; TRBD2 matches at 7 bases. J gave up 0 bases and V 2 bases, and 2 bases lay outside the gene matches. The CDR3 is 15 residues long. Germline V gene sequence: CDR1 MGHRA, CDR2 YSYEKL. CDR3 nucleotides: TGCGCCAGCAGCCAAACCGGGAGGAGCACAGATACGCAGTATTTT. This sequence encodes CASSQTGRSTDTQYF.

This clonotype showed up just a few times. The chain joins TRBV5-6 to TRBJ1-2; no clear D. The CDR3 runs to 14 residues. Trimming left V 0 bases short and J 2 bases short, with 8 bases between. CDR1 and CDR2 (germline): SGHDT, YYEEEE. This chain's CDR3 is CASSLGRGNYGYTF. Here the CDR3 DNA reads TGTGCCAGCAGCTTGGGCCGAGGGAACTATGGCTACACCTTC.